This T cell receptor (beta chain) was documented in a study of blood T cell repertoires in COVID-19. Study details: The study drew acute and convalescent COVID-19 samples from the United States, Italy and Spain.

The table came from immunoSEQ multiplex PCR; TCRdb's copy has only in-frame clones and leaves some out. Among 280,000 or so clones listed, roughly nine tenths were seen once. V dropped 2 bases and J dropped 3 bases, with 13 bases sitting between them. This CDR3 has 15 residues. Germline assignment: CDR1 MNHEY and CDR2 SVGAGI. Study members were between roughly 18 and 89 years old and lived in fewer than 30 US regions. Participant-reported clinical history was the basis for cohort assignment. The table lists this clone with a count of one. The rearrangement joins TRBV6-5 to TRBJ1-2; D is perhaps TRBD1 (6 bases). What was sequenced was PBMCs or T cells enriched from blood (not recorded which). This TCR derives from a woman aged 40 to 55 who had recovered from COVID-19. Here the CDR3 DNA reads TGTGCCAGCAGTTACCAACAGGGATCTTACTATGGCTACACCTTC. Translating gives CASSYQQGSYYGYTF.